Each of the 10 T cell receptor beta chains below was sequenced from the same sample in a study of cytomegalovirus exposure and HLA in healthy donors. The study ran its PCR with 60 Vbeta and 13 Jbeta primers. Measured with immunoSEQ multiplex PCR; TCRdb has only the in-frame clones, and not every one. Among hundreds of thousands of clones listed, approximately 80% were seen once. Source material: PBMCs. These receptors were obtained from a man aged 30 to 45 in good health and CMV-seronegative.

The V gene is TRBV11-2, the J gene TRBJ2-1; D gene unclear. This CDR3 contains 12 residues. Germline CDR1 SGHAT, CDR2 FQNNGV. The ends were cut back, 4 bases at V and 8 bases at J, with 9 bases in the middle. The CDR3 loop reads CASSSPSHEQFF. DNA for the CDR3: TGTGCCAGCAGCTCCCCTTCCCATGAGCAGTTCTTC.

The CDR3 DNA is TGCGCCAGCAGCCAAGCGACAGGGGTTTACACAGATACGCAGTATTTT. Amino acid sequence: CASSQATGVYTDTQYF. The rearrangement links TRBV4-1 to TRBJ2-3; 8 positions agree with TRBD1. V was clipped by 1 base and J by 2 bases; unmatched bases: 5. Germline loops: CDR1 MGHRA, CDR2 YSYEKL. This CDR3 contains 16 residues.

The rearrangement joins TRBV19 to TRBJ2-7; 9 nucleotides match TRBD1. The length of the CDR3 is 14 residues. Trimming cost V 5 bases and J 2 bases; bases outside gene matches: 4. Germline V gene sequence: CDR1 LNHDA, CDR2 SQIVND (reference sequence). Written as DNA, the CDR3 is TGTGCCAGTAGTCTTCGGACAGGGGCCTACGAGCAGTACTTC. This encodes CASSLRTGAYEQYF.

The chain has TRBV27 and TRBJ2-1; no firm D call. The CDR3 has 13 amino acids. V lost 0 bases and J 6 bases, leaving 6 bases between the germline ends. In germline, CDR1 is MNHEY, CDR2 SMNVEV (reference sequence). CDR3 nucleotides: TGTGCCAGCAGTTTATCAGCGTTCAATGAGCAGTTCTTC. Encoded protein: CASSLSAFNEQFF.

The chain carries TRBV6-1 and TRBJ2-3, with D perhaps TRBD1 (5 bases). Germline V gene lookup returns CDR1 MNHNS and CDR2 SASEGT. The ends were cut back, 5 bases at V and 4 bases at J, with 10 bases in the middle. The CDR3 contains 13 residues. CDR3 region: CASSHTGPDTQYF. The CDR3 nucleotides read TGTGCCAGCAGTCATACAGGTCCAGATACGCAGTATTTT.

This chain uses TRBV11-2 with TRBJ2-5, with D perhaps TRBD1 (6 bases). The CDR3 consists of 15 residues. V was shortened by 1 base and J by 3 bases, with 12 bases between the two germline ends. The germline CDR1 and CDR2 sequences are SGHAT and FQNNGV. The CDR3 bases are TGTGCCAGCAGCTTAGCGGAGACAGGTGAAGAGACCCAGTACTTC. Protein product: CASSLAETGEETQYF. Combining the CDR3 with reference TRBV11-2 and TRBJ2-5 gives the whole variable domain EAGVAQSPRYKIIEKRQSVAFWCNPISGHATLYWYQQILGQGPKLLIQFQNNGVVDDSQLPKDRFSAERLKGVDSTLKIQPAKLEDSAVYLCASSLAETGEETQYFGPGTRLLVL.

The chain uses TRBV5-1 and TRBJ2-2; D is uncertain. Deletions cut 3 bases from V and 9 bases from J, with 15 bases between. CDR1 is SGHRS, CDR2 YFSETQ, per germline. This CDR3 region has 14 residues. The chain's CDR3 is CASSSNSHNRELFF. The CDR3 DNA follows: TGCGCCAGCAGCTCGAATAGCCATAATAGGGAGCTGTTTTTT.

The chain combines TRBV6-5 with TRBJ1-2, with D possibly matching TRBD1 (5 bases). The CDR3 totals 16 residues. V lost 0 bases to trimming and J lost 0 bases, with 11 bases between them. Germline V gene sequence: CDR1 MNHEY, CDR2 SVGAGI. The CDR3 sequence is CASSYSRLTANYGYTF. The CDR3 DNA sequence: TGTGCCAGCAGTTACTCGAGACTGACAGCTAACTATGGCTACACCTTC.

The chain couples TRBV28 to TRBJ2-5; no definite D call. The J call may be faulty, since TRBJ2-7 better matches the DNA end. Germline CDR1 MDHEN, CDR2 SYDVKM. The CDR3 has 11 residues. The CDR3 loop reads CASSSRYEQYF. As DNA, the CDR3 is TGTGCCAGCAGTTCCCGCTACGAGCAGTACTTC.

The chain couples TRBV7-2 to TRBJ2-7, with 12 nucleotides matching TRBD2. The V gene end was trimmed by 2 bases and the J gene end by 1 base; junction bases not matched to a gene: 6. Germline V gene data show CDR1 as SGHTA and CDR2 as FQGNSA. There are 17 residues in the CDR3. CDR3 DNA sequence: TGTGCCAGCAGCTTAAGTGTCGGACTAGCGGGATCCTACGAGCAGTACTTC. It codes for CASSLSVGLAGSYEQYF.